This T cell receptor (beta chain) came from a study of T cells in Graves' hyperthyroidism and ophthalmopathy. Diagnoses were made from clinical symptoms, serum measures (thyroxine and TRAb), thyroid ultrasound and orbital computed tomography. RNA transcripts were the template for amplifying TCR beta CDR3 regions. First-round RT-PCR with HTBI primers amplified the TCR CDR3 region. A single record per CDR3 protein comes from TCRdb applying MiXCR to the multiplex PCR reads. The sample shows about 760,000 distinct CDR3 sequences, over 35% of them seen only once. V was clipped by 3 bases and J by 6 bases, with 6 bases between them. Germline V gene data show CDR1 as LNHNV and CDR2 as YYDKDF (reference sequence). This CDR3 comprises 12 residues.

J is TRBJ2-1 and V is TRBV15; perhaps TRBD2 as D (6 bases). The sequenced sample consisted of blood. This TCR was sampled from a woman between 40 and 55 years old with Graves' hyperthyroidism. The CDR3 protein is CATSSGGNEQFF. DNA of the CDR3: TGTGCCACCAGCAGCGGGGGCAATGAGCAGTTCTTC.